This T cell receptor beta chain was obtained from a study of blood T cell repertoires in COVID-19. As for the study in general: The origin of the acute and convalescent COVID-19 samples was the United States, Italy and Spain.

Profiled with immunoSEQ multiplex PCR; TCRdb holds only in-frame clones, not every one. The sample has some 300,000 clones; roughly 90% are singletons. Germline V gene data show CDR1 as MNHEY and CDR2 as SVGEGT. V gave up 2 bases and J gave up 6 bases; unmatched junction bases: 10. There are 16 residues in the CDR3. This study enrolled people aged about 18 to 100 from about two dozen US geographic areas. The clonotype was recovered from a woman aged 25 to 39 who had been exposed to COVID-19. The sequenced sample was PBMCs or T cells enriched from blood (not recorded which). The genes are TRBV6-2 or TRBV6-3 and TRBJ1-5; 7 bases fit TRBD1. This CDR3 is CASSYRGNRGIQPQHF. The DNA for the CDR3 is TGTGCCAGCAGTTACCGAGGTAACAGGGGAATTCAGCCCCAGCATTTT.